These 30 T cell receptor beta chains came from one sample sequenced in a study of blood T cell repertoires in COVID-19. The assay was immunoSEQ multiplex PCR, and TCRdb's table has in-frame clones only and misses some. The table lists 180,000 or so clones, roughly nine tenths of them singletons. The specimen was peripheral blood. These receptors came from a woman in her sixties with COVID-19, enrolled during active disease.

This rearrangement joins TRBV19 to TRBJ1-1; D unresolved. The CDR3 extends over 14 amino acids. Germline CDR1 and CDR2: LNHDA and SQIVND (reference sequence). V was shortened by 6 bases and J by 0 bases, with 11 bases between the two germline ends. The CDR3 protein is CASSVGFMNTEAFF. The DNA for the CDR3 is TGTGCCAGTAGCGTCGGGTTCATGAACACTGAAGCTTTCTTT.

This rearrangement joins TRBV7-2 to TRBJ1-3, with a possible D match to TRBD1 (6 bases). Trimming took off 5 bases at V and 3 bases at J, with 11 bases between the two ends. CDR3 length: 14 residues. CDR1 and CDR2 (germline): SGHTA, FQGNSA. The CDR3 sequence is CASSDRGGGNTIYF. For the CDR3, the DNA is TGTGCCAGCAGCGACCGAGGGGGTGGAAACACCATATATTTT.

The V call is TRBV27, the J call TRBJ1-4; 9 nucleotides align to TRBD1. The germline V gene has CDR1 MNHEY and CDR2 SMNVEV (reference sequence). With 7 bases clipped from V and 10 bases from J, the junction kept 13 bases outside the gene matches. This CDR3 spans 15 amino acids. Here the CDR3 DNA reads TGTGCCAGCAATTCCGGGACAGGGAGGCTAGTAAAACTGTTTTTT. It yields the protein CASNSGTGRLVKLFF.

The rearrangement joins TRBV4-2 to TRBJ2-5; D gene unclear. The V end lost 0 bases, the J end lost 2 bases, and 13 bases lay between the germline ends. There are 16 residues in the CDR3. Germline V gene lookup returns CDR1 LGHNA and CDR2 YNFKEQ. CDR3 sequence (DNA): TGTGCCAGCAGCCAAGAGAGGAGAGGCATTCAAGAGACCCAGTACTTC. Its protein product is CASSQERRGIQETQYF.

The genes are TRBV24-1 and TRBJ1-1; a weak D match, TRBD1 (5 bases). The CDR3 spans 14 residues. The germline CDR1 and CDR2 sequences are KGHDR and SFDVKD. Trimming pared 0 bases from V and 11 bases from J, leaving 15 bases between. The CDR3 DNA sequence: TGTGCCACCAGTGATTTGCAGTCAGGGATAGGGGCTTTCTTT. Its protein is CATSDLQSGIGAFF.

This sequence joins TRBV11-2 and TRBJ1-1; 7 nucleotides line up with TRBD1. J lost 5 bases, V lost 2 bases, and 2 bases had no gene match. Looked up from germline, CDR1 is SGHAT and CDR2 is FQNNGV. The CDR3 is 13 amino acids. The CDR3 sequence: CASSLTRGTEAFF. The DNA for the CDR3 is TGTGCCAGCAGCTTAACCAGGGGGACTGAAGCTTTCTTT.

This chain joins TRBV4-2 and TRBJ2-5, with 10 bases identical to TRBD2. CDR1 is LGHNA, CDR2 YNFKEQ, per germline. CDR3 length equals 17 residues. Trimming removed 5 bases from V and 5 bases from J; junction bases left unmatched: 14. The CDR3 nucleotides are TGTGCCAGCAGCTACAAGGGGTCCCTAGCGGGAGAGGAGACCCAGTACTTC. This sequence encodes CASSYKGSLAGEETQYF.

The gene calls are TRBV25-1 and TRBJ2-2; possible D gene TRBD1, 6 bases. The germline V gene encodes CDR1 MGHDK and CDR2 SYGVNS. V was clipped by 7 bases and J by 2 bases, with 14 bases between them. The length of the CDR3 is 15 residues. The DNA for the CDR3 is TGTGCCAGCAAAATAGGGGGAGCCAACACCGGGGAGCTGTTTTTT. This encodes CASKIGGANTGELFF.

This chain links TRBV19 with TRBJ1-2; no reliable D call. The CDR3 length is 14 residues. Looked up from germline, CDR1 is LNHDA and CDR2 is SQIVND (reference sequence). V lost 3 bases and J lost 4, with 12 bases in between. CDR3 nucleotides: TGTGCCAGTAGTATGGGCCGGCGCTCCTATGGCTACACCTTC. This translates into CASSMGRRSYGYTF.

This clone has just one count. The CDR3 DNA reads TGTGCCAGCAGGGGGACAGCCGTCGATGGCTACACCTTC. This gives the protein CASRGTAVDGYTF. The chain employs TRBV2 and TRBJ1-2, with 7 bases identical to TRBD1. Trimming cost V 6 bases and J 6 bases; bases outside gene matches: 7. CDR3 size: 13 residues. Germline CDR1 SNHLY, CDR2 FYNNEI.

For this clone: Within the sample, other DNA sequences also encode this same CDR3. The V call is TRBV7-2, the J call TRBJ1-5; 7 bases fit TRBD1. CDR1 and CDR2 from the germline V gene are SGHTA and FQGNSA. The V gene end was trimmed by 3 bases and the J gene end by 2 bases; junction bases not matched to a gene: 4. This CDR3 spans 15 amino acids. The CDR3 DNA sequence: TGTGCCAGCAGCTTCGACAGGGTGGGCAATCAGCCCCAGCATTTT. This codes for CASSFDRVGNQPQHF. The variable domain in full, completed from reference TRBV7-2 and TRBJ1-5, reads GAGVSQSPSNKVTEKGKDVELRCDPISGHTALYWYRQSLGQGLEFLIYFQGNSAPDKSGLPSDRFSAERTGGSVSTLTIQRTQQEDSAVYLCASSFDRVGNQPQHFGDGTRLSIL.

A few counts support this clone. This CDR3 is also generated by other DNA sequences in the sample. The chain uses TRBV28 and TRBJ1-5; D is ambiguous. Trimming stripped 2 bases from V and 0 bases from J, with 5 bases between. Germline CDR1 reads MDHEN; CDR2 reads SYDVKM. The CDR3 has 14 residues. CDR3 coding DNA: TGTGCCAGCAGTTTACTGGCTAGCAATCAGCCCCAGCATTTT. It codes for CASSLLASNQPQHF.

The chain couples TRBV6-5 to TRBJ2-4, with TRBD1 matching 7 bases. The CDR3 covers 14 residues. The V gene's germline CDR1 is MNHEY and CDR2 SVGAGI. V lost 6 bases, J lost 4 bases, and 6 bases stayed unmatched. CDR3 DNA sequence: TGTGCCAGCAGGGAGACAGGGCTTAAAAACATTCAGTACTTC. It yields the protein CASRETGLKNIQYF.

The chain employs TRBV2 and TRBJ1-1; D gene unclear. The V end was cut by 5 bases, the J end by 10 bases, with 11 bases between. The CDR3 extends over 11 amino acids. In germline, CDR1 is SNHLY, CDR2 FYNNEI. For the CDR3, the DNA is TGTGCCAGCAGTATTGACAAGAGAGCTTTCTTT. It translates to CASSIDKRAFF.

The gene calls are TRBV4-3 and TRBJ1-2; D call uncertain. The CDR3 length is 13 residues. V shed 0 bases and J shed 4 bases, with 6 bases lying between them. Germline CDR1 and CDR2: LGHNA and YSLEER. The CDR3 spells CASSQDAVYGYTF. Here the CDR3 DNA reads TGCGCCAGCAGCCAAGATGCGGTCTATGGCTACACCTTC.

The chain combines TRBV27 with TRBJ2-7, with TRBD1 identical over 10 bases. CDR3 length: 14 residues. V trimming: 7 bases; J trimming: 5 bases; junction bases outside the gene matches: 8. Germline loops: CDR1 MNHEY, CDR2 SMNVEV (reference sequence). The CDR3 bases are TGTGCCAGCAAACTGGGACAGGGGATCGACGAGCAGTACTTC. This codes for CASKLGQGIDEQYF.

The V and J genes are TRBV7-2 and TRBJ2-5; D is perhaps TRBD2 (7 bases). CDR1 and CDR2 (germline): SGHTA, FQGNSA. The germline V and J ends were trimmed by 5 bases and 3 bases, with 16 bases remaining between them. The CDR3 contains 15 residues. CDR3 sequence (DNA): TGTGCCAGCAGCAAAGGGGGGGCTACGGAAGAGACCCAGTACTTC. It yields the protein CASSKGGATEETQYF.

This clone was observed once. This chain links TRBV30 with TRBJ1-5, with TRBD1 identical over 8 bases. Trimming at V came to 7 bases and at J to 5 bases, leaving 7 bases not matched to a gene. CDR3 length equals 13 residues. Germline V lookup: CDR1 GTSNPN, CDR2 SVGIG (reference sequence). The CDR3 spells CAYRQGPYQPQHF. CDR3 coding DNA: TGTGCCTACCGACAGGGGCCTTATCAGCCCCAGCATTTT. Supplemented by reference TRBV30 and TRBJ1-5, the full variable domain reads SQTIHQWPATLVQPVGSPLSLECTVEGTSNPNLYWYRQAAGRGLQLLFYSVGIGQISSEVPQNLSASRPQDRQFILSSKKLLLSDSGFYLCAYRQGPYQPQHFGDGTRLSIL.

The chain employs TRBV4-3 and TRBJ1-2, with D possibly matching TRBD1 (6 bases). There are 16 residues in the CDR3. Trimming took 0 bases from V and 4 from J, leaving 15 bases between them. The germline V gene encodes CDR1 LGHNA and CDR2 YSLEER. In DNA form, the CDR3 reads TGCGCCAGCAGCCAAGATTCCCAGGGGATCCTCTATGGCTACACCTTC. This codes for CASSQDSQGILYGYTF.

The chain uses TRBV29-1 and TRBJ2-5; D gene unclear. The CDR3 is 11 amino acids. Looked up from germline, CDR1 is SQVTM and CDR2 is ANQGSEA. Trimming removed 4 bases from V and 4 bases from J, with 7 bases in between. The CDR3 protein is CSVGPRETQYF. In DNA form, the CDR3 reads TGCAGCGTTGGGCCCCGAGAGACCCAGTACTTC.

The chain recombines TRBV6-5 with TRBJ1-5, with TRBD1 matching over 7 bases. V dropped 8 bases and J dropped 7; count of bases not matched to a gene: 5. The CDR3 is 12 amino acids. Looked up from germline, CDR1 is MNHEY and CDR2 is SVGAGI. The CDR3: CASGTAVQPQHF. DNA for the CDR3: TGTGCCAGCGGGACAGCGGTCCAGCCCCAGCATTTT.

The J gene is TRBJ2-1, the V gene TRBV19; 9 bases line up with TRBD2. The CDR3 loop spans 16 amino acids. Germline V gene sequence: CDR1 LNHDA, CDR2 SQIVND (reference sequence). V gave up 3 bases and J gave up 0 bases; unmatched junction bases: 3. The CDR3 coding sequence is TGTGCCAGTAGTATCGGTAGCGGGAGCTCCTACAATGAGCAGTTCTTC. This sequence encodes CASSIGSGSSYNEQFF.

This rearrangement joins TRBV7-8 to TRBJ1-1, with TRBD1 as a possible D gene (6 bases). Germline CDR1 and CDR2: SGHVS and FQNEAQ. CDR3 length: 16 amino acids. V was shortened by 4 bases and J by 0 bases, with 15 bases between the two germline ends. CDR3 loop: CASSYLQGLLNTEAFF. CDR3 nucleotides: TGTGCCAGCAGCTACTTACAGGGTCTGTTGAACACTGAAGCTTTCTTT.

The chain recombines TRBV19 with TRBJ2-7, with 12 nucleotides matching TRBD2. Unmatched junction bases numbered 5, after V lost 3 bases and J lost 5 bases. The germline CDR1 and CDR2 sequences are LNHDA and SQIVND (reference sequence). This CDR3 is 15 amino acids long. The CDR3 sequence: CASSMGLAGVNEQYF. CDR3 nucleotide sequence: TGTGCCAGTAGTATGGGACTAGCGGGTGTCAACGAGCAGTACTTC.

This chain links TRBV7-2 with TRBJ1-3, with TRBD1 as a possible D gene (5 bases). The V gene's germline CDR1 is SGHTA and CDR2 FQGNSA. This CDR3 comprises 16 residues. The V end was cut by 5 bases, the J end by 4 bases, with 18 bases between. CDR3 DNA: TGTGCCAGCAGCCCCCTCGTGGGGCGGCTAGGAAACACCATATATTTT. It encodes CASSPLVGRLGNTIYF.

This chain connects TRBV10-3 to TRBJ2-3, with 10 bases lining up with TRBD2. The CDR3 consists of 19 residues. In germline, CDR1 is ENHRY, CDR2 SYGVKD. Losses at the gene ends were 2 bases for V and 0 bases for J; bases not matched to a gene: 11. The CDR3 DNA reads as TGTGCCATCAGTGAGCCGCCTCTTAGCGGGAGGTCGAGCACAGATACGCAGTATTTT. It encodes CAISEPPLSGRSSTDTQYF.

This clone was seen a single time. The genes are TRBV11-3 and TRBJ2-5; TRBD1 might be the D (6 bases). Germline V gene sequence: CDR1 SGHNT, CDR2 YENEEA. V was trimmed by 5 bases and J by 5 bases, leaving 21 bases between them. The CDR3 has 16 residues. The CDR3 DNA sequence: TGTGCCAGCAGCCCAAGAAGTCAGGGGCAGGGGGAGACCCAGTACTTC. Translated: CASSPRSQGQGETQYF.

The J gene is TRBJ2-3, the V gene TRBV7-2; D possibly corresponds to TRBD1 (6 bases). The V gene's germline CDR1 is SGHTA and CDR2 FQGNSA. Trimming took off 5 bases at V and 2 bases at J, with 11 bases between the two ends. CDR3 size: 14 residues. The CDR3 is CASSQGHSTDTQYF. In DNA form, the CDR3 reads TGTGCCAGCAGCCAGGGGCACTCCACAGATACGCAGTATTTT.

This chain connects TRBV6-6 to TRBJ2-3; tentatively, D is TRBD2 (5 bases). Germline V gene lookup returns CDR1 MNHNY and CDR2 SVGAGI (reference sequence). The CDR3 contains 12 residues. Trimming left V 7 bases short and J 3 bases short, with 8 bases between. CDR3: CASTGDTDTQYF. The CDR3 DNA reads as TGTGCCAGCACCGGGGATACAGATACGCAGTATTTT.

This chain joins TRBV10-1 and TRBJ1-2; maybe TRBD1 (5 bases). The CDR3 spans 13 residues. V lost 4 bases and J lost 8, with 14 bases in between. Germline values: CDR1 WNHNN, CDR2 SYGVQD (reference sequence). The CDR3 DNA reads TGCGCCAGCAGTGTGTTCATCGGGGGGGGCTACACCTTC. Protein product: CASSVFIGGGYTF.